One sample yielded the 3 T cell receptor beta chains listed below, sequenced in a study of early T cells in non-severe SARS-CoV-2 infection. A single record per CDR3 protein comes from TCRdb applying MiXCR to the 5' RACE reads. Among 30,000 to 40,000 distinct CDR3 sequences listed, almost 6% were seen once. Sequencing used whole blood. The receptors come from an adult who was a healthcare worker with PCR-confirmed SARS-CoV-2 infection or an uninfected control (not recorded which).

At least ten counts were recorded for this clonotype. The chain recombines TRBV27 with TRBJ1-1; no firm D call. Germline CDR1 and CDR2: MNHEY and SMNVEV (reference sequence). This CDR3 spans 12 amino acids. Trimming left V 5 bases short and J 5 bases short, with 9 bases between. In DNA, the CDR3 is TGTGCCAGCAGTACTTGGGGTACTGAAGCTTTCTTT. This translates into CASSTWGTEAFF.

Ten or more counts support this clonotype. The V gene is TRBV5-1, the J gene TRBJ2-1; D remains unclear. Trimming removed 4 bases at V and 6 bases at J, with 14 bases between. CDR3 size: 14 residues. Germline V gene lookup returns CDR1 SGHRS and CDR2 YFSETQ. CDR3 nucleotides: TGCGCCAGCAGCCCCCCGATTCCCCTCAATGAGCAGTTCTTC. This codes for CASSPPIPLNEQFF. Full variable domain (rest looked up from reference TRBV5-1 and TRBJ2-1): KAGVTQTPRYLIKTRGQQVTLSCSPISGHRSVSWYQQTPGQGLQFLFEYFSETQRNKGNFPGRFSGRQFSNSRSEMNVSTLELGDSALYLCASSPPIPLNEQFFGPGTRLTVL.

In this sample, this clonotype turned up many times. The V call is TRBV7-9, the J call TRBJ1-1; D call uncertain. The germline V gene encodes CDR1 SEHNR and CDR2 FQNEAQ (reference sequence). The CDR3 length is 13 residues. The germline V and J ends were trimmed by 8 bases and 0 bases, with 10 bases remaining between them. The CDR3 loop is CASAPQLNTEAFF. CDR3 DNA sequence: TGTGCCAGCGCCCCTCAGCTGAACACTGAAGCTTTCTTT.